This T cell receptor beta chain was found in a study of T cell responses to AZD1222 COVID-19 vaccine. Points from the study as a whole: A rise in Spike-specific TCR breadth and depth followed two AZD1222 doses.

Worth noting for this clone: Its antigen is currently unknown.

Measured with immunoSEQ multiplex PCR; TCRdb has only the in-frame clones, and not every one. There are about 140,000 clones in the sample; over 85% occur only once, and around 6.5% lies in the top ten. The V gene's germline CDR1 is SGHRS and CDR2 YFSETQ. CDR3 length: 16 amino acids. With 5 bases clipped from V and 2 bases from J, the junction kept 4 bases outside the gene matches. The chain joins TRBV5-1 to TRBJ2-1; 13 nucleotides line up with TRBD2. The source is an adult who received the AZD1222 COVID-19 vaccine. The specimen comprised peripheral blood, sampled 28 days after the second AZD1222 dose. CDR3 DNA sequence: TGCGCCAGCAGGCCCGGGACTAGCGGGGCCTACAATGAGCAGTTCTTC. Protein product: CASRPGTSGAYNEQFF.